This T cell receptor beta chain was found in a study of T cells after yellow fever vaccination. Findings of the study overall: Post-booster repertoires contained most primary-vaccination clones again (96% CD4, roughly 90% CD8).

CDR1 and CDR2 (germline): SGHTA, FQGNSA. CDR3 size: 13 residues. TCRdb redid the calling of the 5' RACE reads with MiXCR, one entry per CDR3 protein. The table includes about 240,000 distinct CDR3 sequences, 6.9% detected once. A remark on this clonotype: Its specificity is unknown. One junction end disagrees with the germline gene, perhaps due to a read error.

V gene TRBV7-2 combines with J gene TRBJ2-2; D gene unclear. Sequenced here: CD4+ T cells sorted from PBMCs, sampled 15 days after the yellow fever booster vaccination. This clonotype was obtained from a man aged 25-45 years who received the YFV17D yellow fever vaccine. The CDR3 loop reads CACSFRPSGELFF. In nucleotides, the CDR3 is TGTGCCTGCAGCTTCCGTCCTAGCGGGGAGCTGTTTTTT.